This T cell receptor (beta chain) emerged from a study of primary melanoma T cells and metastatic recurrence. The study, taken as a whole, reports: Adding T-cell fraction to thickness reportedly best improved survival prediction. Melanomas with T-cell fraction above 20% appeared to have better outcomes.

The repertoire was sequenced with immunoSEQ multiplex PCR; TCRdb's copy has only in-frame clones and lacks some. The sample data list some 83 clones. V lost 0 bases and J lost 5, with 13 bases in between. This CDR3 has 15 amino acids. The germline V gene encodes CDR1 SGHDN and CDR2 FVKESK. A note on this clone: As yet, its antigen is unknown.

This sequence joins TRBV14 and TRBJ2-5; D gene unclear. What was sequenced was melanoma tumor tissue. The sequence was obtained from a human donor with melanoma. The CDR3 is CASSQDKIARETQYF. The CDR3 bases are TGTGCCAGCAGCCAAGATAAAATAGCAAGGGAGACCCAGTACTTC.